This T cell receptor (beta chain) comes out of a study of cytomegalovirus exposure and HLA in healthy donors. The study ran its PCR with 60 Vbeta and 13 Jbeta primers. Assay used: immunoSEQ multiplex PCR; TCRdb lists only in-frame clones, some missing. The sample holds approximately 190,000 clones, about four fifths seen once. The CDR3 covers 13 residues. Trimming took off 1 base at V and 6 bases at J, with 10 bases between the two ends. The germline V gene has CDR1 GTSNPN and CDR2 SVGIG (reference sequence). The receptor comes from a woman aged 30 to 39 in good health and CMV-seropositive. Specimen: PBMCs. This rearrangement joins TRBV30 to TRBJ2-1; no clear D gene. The chain's CDR3 is CAWSGENVNEQFF. The CDR3 DNA sequence: TGTGCCTGGAGTGGAGAGAACGTCAATGAGCAGTTCTTC.